These 14 T cell receptor beta chains were all obtained from the same sample, sequenced in a study of blood T cell repertoires in COVID-19. Sequencing used immunoSEQ multiplex PCR; TCRdb keeps in-frame clones, though not all of them. This sample yields some 170,000 clones, of which more than 80% are seen a single time; around 10% belongs to the top ten. Material for sequencing was peripheral blood. These receptors were taken from a woman aged 35 to 49 with COVID-19, enrolled during active disease.

V gene TRBV2 combines with J gene TRBJ2-1, with D maybe TRBD2 (6 bases). CDR3 length: 14 residues. CDR1 and CDR2 from the germline V gene are SNHLY and FYNNEI. Between the trimmed V and J ends, which lost 8 bases and 0 bases, there was a span of 11 bases. The CDR3 DNA follows: TGTGCCAGCTTCTCGGGAGCCTCCTACAATGAGCAGTTCTTC. This translates into CASFSGASYNEQFF. Drawing the rest from reference TRBV2 and TRBJ2-1, the complete variable domain is EPEVTQTPSHQVTQMGQEVILRCVPISNHLYFYWYRQILGQKVEFLVSFYNNEISEKSEIFDDQFSVERPDGSNFTLKIRSTKLEDSAMYFCASFSGASYNEQFFGPGTRLTVL.

The rearrangement uses TRBV7-3 and TRBJ2-1; the D gene is possibly TRBD1 (5 bases). Germline loops: CDR1 SGHTA, CDR2 FQGTGA. Trimming removed 6 bases at V and 8 bases at J, with 11 bases between. CDR3 length: 12 amino acids. The CDR3, as DNA: TGTGCCAGCAGTTCCGGACATGATGAGCAGTTCTTC. This encodes CASSSGHDEQFF.

The gene calls are TRBV19 and TRBJ2-5; D may be TRBD2 (6 bases). Trimming removed 8 bases from V and 0 bases from J, with 19 bases in between. CDR1 and CDR2 from the germline V gene are LNHDA and SQIVND (reference sequence). The CDR3 consists of 16 residues. The CDR3 here is CASGDASAQYQETQYF. In DNA form, the CDR3 reads TGTGCCAGTGGGGACGCTAGCGCCCAGTACCAAGAGACCCAGTACTTC.

The rearrangement links TRBV27 to TRBJ2-2; D is uncertain. Germline-derived CDR1 and CDR2 are MNHEY and SMNVEV (reference sequence). V was clipped by 6 bases and J by 0 bases, with 8 bases between them. The CDR3 spans 14 residues. The CDR3 region has the DNA TGTGCCAGCAGCCCTGCTACGAACACCGGGGAGCTGTTTTTT. This codes for CASSPATNTGELFF.

This chain links TRBV12-5 with TRBJ2-1; D is unresolved. The CDR3 is 13 residues long. Germline loops: CDR1 LGHNT, CDR2 FRNRAP. V dropped 3 bases and J dropped 7 bases, with 10 bases sitting between them. The CDR3 DNA follows: TGTGCTAGTGGTTTTAACAACTATAATGAGCAGTTCTTC. Residues: CASGFNNYNEQFF.

The rearrangement uses TRBV19 and TRBJ2-7; TRBD2 aligns across 9 bases. Germline V CDR1 and CDR2: LNHDA, SQIVND (reference sequence). Trimming removed 1 base from V and 3 bases from J; junction bases left unmatched: 7. This CDR3 has 16 residues. The CDR3 reads CASSIVAGVPYYEQYF. The CDR3 nucleotides read TGTGCCAGTAGTATAGTAGCGGGAGTACCCTACTACGAGCAGTACTTC.

The J gene is TRBJ2-2, the V gene TRBV5-1; 8 bases match TRBD1. The V gene end was trimmed by 5 bases and the J gene end by 0 bases; junction bases not matched to a gene: 3. The CDR3 has 15 residues. Per the germline V gene, CDR1 is SGHRS and CDR2 is YFSETQ. CDR3 amino acids: CASRLRGPNTGELFF. CDR3 nucleotides: TGCGCCAGCAGGCTCAGGGGGCCGAACACCGGGGAGCTGTTTTTT. Drawing the rest from reference TRBV5-1 and TRBJ2-2, the complete variable domain is KAGVTQTPRYLIKTRGQQVTLSCSPISGHRSVSWYQQTPGQGLQFLFEYFSETQRNKGNFPGRFSGRQFSNSRSEMNVSTLELGDSALYLCASRLRGPNTGELFFGEGSRLTVL.

The CDR3 loop reads CASSPGATKLADRIYNEQFF. The CDR3 nucleotides are TGCGCCAGCAGCCCCGGAGCCACAAAACTAGCGGACCGCATCTACAATGAGCAGTTCTTC. The chain is built from TRBV5-1 and TRBJ2-1; 8 bases fit TRBD2. J lost 3 bases, V lost 4 bases, and 21 bases had no gene match. Per germline, CDR1 SGHRS and CDR2 YFSETQ. The CDR3 consists of 20 residues.

The chain uses TRBV4-1 and TRBJ2-7; possibly TRBD1 for D (6 bases). The CDR3 contains 14 residues. CDR1 and CDR2 from the germline V gene are MGHRA and YSYEKL. V was clipped by 5 bases and J by 3 bases, with 14 bases between them. As DNA, the CDR3 is TGCGCCAGCAGCTATCAGGGGATCAACTACGAGCAGTACTTC. This sequence encodes CASSYQGINYEQYF.

The chain links TRBV7-3 to TRBJ2-1; D might be TRBD2 (7 bases). Per germline, CDR1 SGHTA and CDR2 FQGTGA. This CDR3 has 14 residues. Trimming left V 1 base short and J 5 bases short, with 9 bases between. The CDR3 region is CASSLRGGHNEQFF. The CDR3 coding sequence is TGTGCCAGCAGCTTAAGGGGGGGCCACAATGAGCAGTTCTTC.

The CDR3 sequence is CASSPSGGDYGYTF. CDR3 nucleotide sequence: TGTGCCAGCAGCCCCAGTGGAGGGGACTATGGCTACACCTTC. This sequence joins TRBV11-2 and TRBJ1-2; perhaps TRBD1 as D (5 bases). The V gene lost 5 bases and the J gene lost 3 bases, with 13 bases spanning the gap. Germline values: CDR1 SGHAT, CDR2 FQNNGV. The CDR3 consists of 14 residues.

The chain combines TRBV27 with TRBJ2-2, with a tentative D call TRBD2 (5 bases). This CDR3 region has 16 residues. Germline-derived CDR1 and CDR2 are MNHEY and SMNVEV (reference sequence). Trimming shortened V by 8 bases and J by 7 bases, and 23 bases separated the two germline ends. CDR3: CASLRTASSGVGELFF. The DNA for the CDR3 is TGTGCCAGCCTTAGGACGGCCTCGAGCGGTGTCGGGGAGCTGTTTTTT.

The chain links TRBV28 to TRBJ2-7, with 12 bases matching TRBD2. Germline loops: CDR1 MDHEN, CDR2 SYDVKM. CDR3 length equals 15 residues. V gave up 4 bases and J gave up 6 bases; unmatched junction bases: 7. CDR3 DNA sequence: TGTGCCAGCAGTTCACGGACTAGCGGGATTGGCGAGCAGTACTTC. Encoded protein: CASSSRTSGIGEQYF.

The V and J genes are TRBV11-2 and TRBJ2-3, with D maybe TRBD1 (6 bases). Germline V gene data show CDR1 as SGHAT and CDR2 as FQNNGV. The germline V and J ends were trimmed by 5 bases and 11 bases, with 23 bases remaining between them. This CDR3 region has 15 residues. CDR3: CASSPATTGSKKQYF. DNA for the CDR3: TGTGCCAGCAGCCCCGCAACGACAGGTTCAAAAAAGCAGTATTTT.